The 15 T cell receptor beta chains below come from one sample, sequenced in a study of T cell repertoires in cytomegalovirus infection. Via MiXCR, TCRdb re-called the reads, giving one row per CDR3 protein. The table records some 180,000 distinct CDR3 sequences, approximately 9.6% of them present only once. The sequencing input was PBMCs. The source of these receptors is a human donor in good health (CMV status not recorded). Some clones in this sample may be carry-over from other donors' samples.

This clonotype has only a few counts. The chain links TRBV12-3 or TRBV12-4 to TRBJ2-2; 11 bases map to TRBD2. The trim removed 8 bases at V and 4 bases at J, leaving 3 bases unmatched. CDR3 size: 14 residues. As DNA, the CDR3 is TGTGCCAGCGTAGCGGGAGGGTCCACCGGGGAGCTGTTTTTT. It encodes CASVAGGSTGELFF.

This clonotype was recorded many times. The chain employs TRBV20-1 and TRBJ2-2; 7 bases match TRBD2. CDR3 size: 15 residues. Germline CDR1 reads DFQATT; CDR2 reads SNEGSKA (reference sequence). J gave up 3 bases and V 6 bases, and 10 bases lay outside the gene matches. The CDR3 protein is CSARGASGYTGELFF. In DNA form, the CDR3 reads TGCAGTGCGAGGGGAGCTAGCGGATACACCGGGGAGCTGTTTTTT.

The gene calls are TRBV6-1 and TRBJ1-4; possibly TRBD1 for D (5 bases). The CDR3 covers 15 residues. Trimming cost V 2 bases and J 5 bases, with 12 bases left between them. Germline V gives CDR1 MNHNS, CDR2 SASEGT. The CDR3: CASSERGAHNEKLFF. The CDR3 nucleotides are TGTGCCAGCAGTGAACGAGGGGCTCACAATGAAAAACTGTTTTTT.

This clonotype was found many times. J is TRBJ2-7 and V is TRBV7-2, with 9 bases aligning to TRBD2. The trim removed 4 bases at V and 11 bases at J, leaving 6 bases unmatched. Germline values: CDR1 SGHTA, CDR2 FQGNSA. The CDR3 consists of 12 residues. CDR3 in DNA: TGTGCCAGCAGCTCGACTAGCGGAGCTAAGTACTTC. The encoded protein is CASSSTSGAKYF.

In its sample, this clonotype was seen many times. CDR3 amino acids: CASSRGTSGGPDVNEQFF. The CDR3 DNA is TGTGCCAGCAGCCGGGGGACTAGCGGGGGCCCGGACGTAAATGAGCAGTTCTTC. The genes are TRBV7-3 and TRBJ2-1; TRBD2 aligns across 14 bases. The CDR3 sequence is 18 residues long. The ends lost 5 bases at V and 7 bases at J; junction bases unmatched: 13. Looked up from germline, CDR1 is SGHTA and CDR2 is FQGTGA.

This clonotype has ten or more counts. The chain is built from TRBV28 and TRBJ2-1; maybe TRBD1 (5 bases). CDR3 size: 14 residues. Between the trimmed V and J ends, which lost 4 bases and 4 bases, there was a span of 11 bases. CDR1 and CDR2 (germline): MDHEN, SYDVKM. Written as DNA, the CDR3 is TGTGCCAGCAGTTCCACCCGACAGTACAATGAGCAGTTCTTC. This codes for CASSSTRQYNEQFF.

The chain recombines TRBV15 with TRBJ2-5; D is undetermined. Between the trimmed V and J ends, which lost 3 bases and 3 bases, there was a span of 11 bases. Germline CDR1 and CDR2: LNHNV and YYDKDF (reference sequence). CDR3 size: 14 residues. This CDR3 reads CATSSAIREETQYF. The CDR3 nucleotides read TGTGCCACCAGCAGTGCTATTCGAGAAGAGACCCAGTACTTC.

This clonotype has just a few counts. The V call is TRBV5-3, the J call TRBJ2-7; 10 positions agree with TRBD1. TRBV5-3 is noted as an ORF with a role that remains uncertain. Unmatched junction bases numbered 11, after V lost 8 bases and J lost 3 bases. The CDR3 has 15 residues. The CDR3: CASSAPGTGVYEQYF. The CDR3 DNA is TGTGCCAGCAGCGCTCCCGGGACAGGGGTCTACGAGCAGTACTTC.

The table lists this clonotype with many counts. V gene TRBV7-2 combines with J gene TRBJ1-5; D is possibly TRBD1 (6 bases). V was shortened by 2 bases and J by 2 bases, with 13 bases between the two germline ends. The CDR3 runs 16 residues. CDR1 and CDR2 (germline): SGHTA, FQGNSA. The CDR3 loop reads CASSLSWKGGNQPQHF. The CDR3 bases are TGTGCCAGCAGCTTATCATGGAAGGGGGGCAATCAGCCCCAGCATTTT.

This clonotype has just a few counts. The chain links TRBV6-2 or TRBV6-3 to TRBJ2-1; D perhaps matches TRBD2 (6 bases). Germline CDR1 is MNHEY and CDR2 is SVGEGT. The CDR3 consists of 15 residues. Trimming stripped 1 base from V and 3 bases from J, with 10 bases between. CDR3 DNA: TGTGCCAGCAGTTACTTCGGAGGGAACTACAATGAGCAGTTCTTC. This sequence encodes CASSYFGGNYNEQFF.

This clonotype has ten or more counts. The rearrangement links TRBV7-2 to TRBJ2-1; 13 positions match TRBD2. The CDR3 consists of 16 residues. Germline CDR1 SGHTA, CDR2 FQGNSA. V lost 5 bases and J lost 7; bases outside the gene matches: 8. CDR3 sequence: CASSGGTSGISNEQFF. The CDR3 bases are TGTGCCAGCAGCGGGGGGACTAGCGGGATTTCGAATGAGCAGTTCTTC.

This clonotype was observed a few times. This rearrangement joins TRBV5-5 to TRBJ2-5; D gene unclear. Trimming took 4 bases from V and 5 from J, leaving 9 bases between them. There are 12 residues in the CDR3. Per the germline V gene, CDR1 is SGHKS and CDR2 is YYEKEE (reference sequence). The CDR3 loop reads CASSLYEETQYF. CDR3 sequence (DNA): TGTGCCAGCAGCCTCTATGAGGAGACCCAGTACTTC.

The chain links TRBV2 to TRBJ2-1, with 11 bases that match TRBD2. V shed 7 bases and J 3 bases; nucleotides not matched to a gene: 5. The CDR3 is 15 residues long. Germline-derived CDR1 and CDR2 are SNHLY and FYNNEI. The CDR3 here is CASKTGLADYNEQFF. CDR3 DNA sequence: TGTGCCAGCAAAACGGGACTAGCGGACTACAATGAGCAGTTCTTC.

This clonotype appeared many times. The chain links TRBV2 to TRBJ2-3; a possible D gene is TRBD2 (5 bases). The CDR3 is made up of 15 amino acids. Germline V CDR1 and CDR2: SNHLY, FYNNEI. With 3 bases removed from V and 1 base from J, the gap between germline ends came to 11 bases. The CDR3 coding sequence is TGTGCCAGCAGTGATGGGATTAGCGGCACAGATACGCAGTATTTT. This translates into CASSDGISGTDTQYF.

This chain uses TRBV6-6 with TRBJ1-5; D is undetermined. Germline V gene data show CDR1 as MNHNY and CDR2 as SVGAGI (reference sequence). This CDR3 comprises 14 residues. V was shortened by 2 bases and J by 5 bases, with 10 bases between the two germline ends. The CDR3 nucleotides read TGTGCCAGCAGTTACGAGGCCGCCCATCAGCCCCAGCATTTT. The encoded protein is CASSYEAAHQPQHF.